The 14 T cell receptor beta chains listed next were all sequenced from one sample in a study of cytomegalovirus exposure and HLA in healthy donors. PCR amplification relied on 60 Vbeta primers (plus 13 Jbeta primers). TCRdb keeps only in-frame clones here, not all; method: immunoSEQ multiplex PCR. The top ten clones hold approximately 20% of a sample with about 94,000 clones, roughly 70% of them seen once. The sample was PBMCs. These receptor sequences come from a man in his thirties or forties in good health and CMV-seropositive.

Written as DNA, the CDR3 is TGCAGCGTTGTTGCTAGCGGGGGAGAGACCCAGTACTTC. Translation gives CSVVASGGETQYF. The V and J genes are TRBV29-1 and TRBJ2-5; 10 bases map to TRBD2. This CDR3 region has 13 residues. The germline V gene has CDR1 SQVTM and CDR2 ANQGSEA. Trimming cost V 4 bases and J 4 bases; bases outside gene matches: 3.

The J gene is TRBJ1-3, the V gene TRBV4-2; D is uncertain. V was cut by 0 bases and J by 6 bases, with 15 bases left in between. There are 16 residues in the CDR3. Germline V lookup: CDR1 LGHNA, CDR2 YNFKEQ. CDR3 sequence (DNA): TGTGCCAGCAGCCAAGAGGGCAGGCCGGGAGAAAACACCATATATTTT. It encodes CASSQEGRPGENTIYF.

The CDR3 bases are TGTGCCAGCAGCGGCGGGGGGGCTAGAGATACGCAGTATTTT. Its protein product is CASSGGGARDTQYF. The chain couples TRBV9 to TRBJ2-3; 9 bases fit TRBD2. This CDR3 comprises 14 residues. Germline CDR1 and CDR2: SGDLS and YYNGEE. V lost 3 bases to trimming and J lost 5 bases; unmatched junction nucleotides: 4.

The rearrangement uses TRBV4-1 and TRBJ1-2; TRBD1 matches at 7 bases. The CDR3 runs to 15 residues. The J segment lost 3 bases and the V segment lost 1 base, leaving 5 bases of the junction unmatched. The germline V gene encodes CDR1 MGHRA and CDR2 YSYEKL. The CDR3 region is CASSQVEGADYGYTF. The DNA of the CDR3 is TGCGCCAGCAGCCAAGTGGAGGGGGCGGACTATGGCTACACCTTC.

V gene TRBV19 combines with J gene TRBJ1-1; D remains unclear. In germline, CDR1 is LNHDA, CDR2 SQIVND (reference sequence). The V and J ends lost 2 bases and 7 bases respectively, with 14 bases between them. There are 14 residues in the CDR3. CDR3 nucleotides: TGTGCCAGTAGTATACAGAGTCGGGTTCGTGAAGCTTTCTTT. It is translated as CASSIQSRVREAFF.

The J gene is TRBJ1-4, the V gene TRBV27; 7 positions match TRBD1. Per germline, CDR1 MNHEY and CDR2 SMNVEV (reference sequence). The CDR3 has 15 residues. V gave up 7 bases and J gave up 5 bases; unmatched junction bases: 10. As DNA, the CDR3 is TGTGCCAGCACGCGAGAGGGACAGACCAATGAAAAACTGTTTTTT. This codes for CASTREGQTNEKLFF. Drawing the rest from reference TRBV27 and TRBJ1-4, the complete variable domain is EAQVTQNPRYLITVTGKKLTVTCSQNMNHEYMSWYRQDPGLGLRQIYYSMNVEVTDKGDVPEGYKVSRKEKRNFPLILESPSPNQTSLYFCASTREGQTNEKLFFGSGTQLSVL.

This clone has just a few counts. A much larger clone lies one base from this, so it may be a read error. The sample contains more than one DNA sequence encoding this CDR3. The chain joins TRBV7-9 to TRBJ2-7, with 11 bases lining up with TRBD2. This CDR3 contains 17 residues. Germline values: CDR1 SEHNR, CDR2 FQNEAQ (reference sequence). The DNA of the CDR3 is TGTGAAGGTAGCATACGACACGGGACTAGCGGCCCCTACGAGCAGTACTTC. It specifies CEGSIRHGTSGPYEQYF. The full variable domain, completed using reference TRBV7-9 and TRBJ2-7, is DTGVSQNPRHKITKRGQNVTFRCDPISEHNRLYWYRQTLGQGPEFLTYFQNEAQLEKSRLLSDRFSAERPKGSFSTLEIQRTEQGDSAMYLCEGSIRHGTSGPYEQYFGPGTRLTVT.

V is TRBV2 and J is TRBJ1-3; D is ambiguous. Germline CDR1 SNHLY, CDR2 FYNNEI. The CDR3 spans 14 residues. V lost 4 bases and J lost 2, with 9 bases in between. The DNA for the CDR3 is TGTGCCAGCAGTGCCCGCGGCGCTGGAAACACCATATATTTT. Encoded protein: CASSARGAGNTIYF.

This clone appeared a single time. This chain links TRBV7-9 with TRBJ2-3, with D unclear. Per the germline V gene, CDR1 is SEHNR and CDR2 is FQNEAQ (reference sequence). The CDR3 is 10 amino acids. V was pared by 9 bases and J by 2 bases, with 3 bases between. The CDR3 region has the DNA TGTGCCAGTTACACAGATACGCAGTATTTT. Translation gives CASYTDTQYF.

This rearrangement joins TRBV27 to TRBJ2-7, with TRBD2 identical over 11 bases. This CDR3 is 15 amino acids long. Looked up from germline, CDR1 is MNHEY and CDR2 is SMNVEV (reference sequence). V dropped 3 bases and J dropped 6; count of bases not matched to a gene: 7. The CDR3, as DNA: TGTGCCAGCAGTTTTAGACTAGCGGGAAGAGGCGAGCAGTACTTC. It is translated as CASSFRLAGRGEQYF.

The chain couples TRBV19 to TRBJ2-2; 8 nucleotides align to TRBD1. The CDR3 sequence is 15 residues long. Germline V CDR1 and CDR2: LNHDA, SQIVND (reference sequence). After removal of 5 bases from V and 0 bases from J, the junction contained 2 bases not matched to a gene. Written as DNA, the CDR3 is TGTGCCAGTAGTTCGGACAGGGCGAACACCGGGGAGCTGTTTTTT. Its translation is CASSSDRANTGELFF.

The V call is TRBV2, the J call TRBJ2-3, with D hard to call. The germline CDR1 and CDR2 sequences are SNHLY and FYNNEI. V lost 8 bases and J 0 bases, leaving 15 bases between the germline ends. This CDR3 has 15 residues. This CDR3 is CASCKSVNSTDTQYF. DNA of the CDR3: TGTGCCAGCTGTAAGAGCGTAAATAGCACAGATACGCAGTATTTT. Complete variable domain (other parts from reference TRBV2 and TRBJ2-3): EPEVTQTPSHQVTQMGQEVILRCVPISNHLYFYWYRQILGQKVEFLVSFYNNEISEKSEIFDDQFSVERPDGSNFTLKIRSTKLEDSAMYFCASCKSVNSTDTQYFGPGTRLTVL.

This sequence joins TRBV19 and TRBJ2-7, with 8 bases identical to TRBD2. The CDR3 runs 14 residues. The trim removed 4 bases at V and 5 bases at J, leaving 7 bases unmatched. Per germline, CDR1 LNHDA and CDR2 SQIVND (reference sequence). The CDR3 sequence is CASSKAGVRNEQYF. The CDR3 region has the DNA TGTGCCAGTAGTAAAGCGGGAGTGCGAAACGAGCAGTACTTC.

A few counts support this clone. V usage is TRBV4-3 and J usage is TRBJ1-4, with D tentatively TRBD1 (5 bases). Trimming removed 0 bases from V and 11 bases from J, with 13 bases in between. This CDR3 has 14 amino acids. CDR1 and CDR2 from the germline V gene are LGHNA and YSLEER. CDR3 in amino acids: CASSQESGGGKLFF. The CDR3 DNA is TGCGCCAGCAGCCAAGAATCCGGGGGAGGGAAACTGTTTTTT.